This T cell receptor (beta chain) stems from a study of cytomegalovirus exposure and HLA in healthy donors. On this clone: Its antigen is not known.

The PCR employed 60 Vbeta primers together with 13 Jbeta primers. The repertoire was sequenced with immunoSEQ multiplex PCR; TCRdb's copy has only in-frame clones and lacks some. The table shows about 69,000 clones, with less than 75% occurring only once. General study results and limits: Rare TCR sequences dominated, though some public TCRs recurred in many donors. In a later analysis, HLA-associated TCR beta chains were more clonally expanded than equally common others. A list of approximately 160 TCR beta chains associated with cytomegalovirus was given.

Trimming cost V 2 bases and J 0 bases, with 8 bases left between them. The CDR3 has 15 residues. Germline-derived CDR1 and CDR2 are SNHLY and FYNNEI. The chain carries TRBV2 and TRBJ2-1; possibly TRBD2 for D (5 bases). This TCR was recovered from a woman in her 30s in good health and CMV-seronegative. Sequencing was performed on PBMCs. The CDR3 sequence is CASSESTSSYNEQFF. The CDR3 DNA reads TGTGCCAGCAGTGAAAGCACTAGCTCCTACAATGAGCAGTTCTTC.